This section outlines one T cell receptor beta chain sequence together with its context. This record belongs to a study of blood T cell repertoires in COVID-19. Study overall: T cells, B-cell-depleted T cells, or PBMCs supplied cDNA or gDNA.

Assignments of participants to cohorts depended upon their own reported clinical history. Clones were read by immunoSEQ multiplex PCR, and TCRdb kept only the in-frame ones, dropping some. The data show hundreds of thousands of clones, with around nine tenths seen just once and 4.1% held by the top ten. The receptor comes from a woman aged 25 to 39 who had recovered from COVID-19. Specimen: PBMCs or T cells enriched from blood (not recorded which).

Here the CDR3 DNA reads TGCAGCGTTGGGACTGAGCCCCAGCATTTT. Translated, it gives CSVGTEPQHF. This chain connects TRBV29-1 to TRBJ1-5, with D hard to call. V dropped 4 bases and J dropped 8 bases, with 6 bases sitting between them. The CDR3 runs to 10 residues. Germline CDR1 reads SQVTM; CDR2 reads ANQGSEA. Full variable domain (missing parts from reference TRBV29-1 and TRBJ1-5): SAVISQKPSRDICQRGTSLTIQCQVDSQVTMMFWYRQQPGQSLTLIATANQGSEATYESGFVIDKFPISRPNLTFSTLTVSNMSPEDSSIYLCSVGTEPQHFGDGTRLSIL.